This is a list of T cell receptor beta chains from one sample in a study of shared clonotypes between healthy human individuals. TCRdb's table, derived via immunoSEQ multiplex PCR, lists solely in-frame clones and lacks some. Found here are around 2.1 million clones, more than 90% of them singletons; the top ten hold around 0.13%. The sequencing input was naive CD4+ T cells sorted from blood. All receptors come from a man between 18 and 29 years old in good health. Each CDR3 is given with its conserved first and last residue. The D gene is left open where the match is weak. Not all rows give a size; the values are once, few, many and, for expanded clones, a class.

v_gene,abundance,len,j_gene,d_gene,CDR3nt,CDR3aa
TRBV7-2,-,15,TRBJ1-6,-,TGTGCCAGCAGCTCTCATAGGGGGTATAATTCACCCCTCCACTTT,CASSSHRGYNSPLHF
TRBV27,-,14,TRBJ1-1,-,TGTGCCAGCAGTTTACGGACCGCGATCACTGAAGCTTTCTTT,CASSLRTAITEAFF
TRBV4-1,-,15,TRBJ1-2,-,TGCGCCAGCAGCCAAGGACAGGAACGGGGCTATGGCTACACCTTC,CASSQGQERGYGYTF
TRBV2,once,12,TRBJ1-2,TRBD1,TGTGCCAGCGGGACAGGGCTCTCTGGCTACACCTTC,CASGTGLSGYTF
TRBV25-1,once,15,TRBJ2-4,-,TGTGCCAGCAGTGACTTACAGCTAGCCAAAAACATTCAGTACTTC,CASSDLQLAKNIQYF
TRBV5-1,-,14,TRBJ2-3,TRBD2,TGCGCCAGCAAGCGGGAACCCGTCACAGATACGCAGTATTTT,CASKREPVTDTQYF
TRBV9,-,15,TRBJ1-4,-,TGTGCCAGCAGCGTAGGGACAGCTGGTAATGAAAAACTGTTTTTT,CASSVGTAGNEKLFF
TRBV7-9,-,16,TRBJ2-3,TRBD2,TGTGCCAGCAGCTTAGCCGGGACTACTTTTACAGATACGCAGTATTTT,CASSLAGTTFTDTQYF
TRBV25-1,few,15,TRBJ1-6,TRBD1,TGTGCCAGCAGTCCGGGGGGGACAGGGGGTTCACCCCTCCACTTT,CASSPGGTGGSPLHF
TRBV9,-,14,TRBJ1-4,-,TGTGCCAGCAGCGCTTCGGGAAAGGGTGAAAAACTGTTTTTT,CASSASGKGEKLFF
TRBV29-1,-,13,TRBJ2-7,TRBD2,TGCAGCGCAACCGGGACTAGCAGACCCGAGCAGTACTTC,CSATGTSRPEQYF
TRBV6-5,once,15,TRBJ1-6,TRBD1,TGTGCCAGCAGTGCCTCCGGGACAGGGGTCCGACCCCTCCACTTT,CASSASGTGVRPLHF
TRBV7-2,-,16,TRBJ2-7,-,TGTGCCAGCAGCTTAAACGAAGTGACCGGGCCCTACGAGCAGTACTTC,CASSLNEVTGPYEQYF
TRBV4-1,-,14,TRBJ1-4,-,TGCGCCAGCAGCCAAGTAACGGGGGTGGAAAAACTGTTTTTT,CASSQVTGVEKLFF
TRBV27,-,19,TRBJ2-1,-,TGTGCCAGCAGTTTATCGCTCACCCAGTGGGGTGAAAGCGCGTATGAGCAGTTCTTC,CASSLSLTQWGESAYEQFF
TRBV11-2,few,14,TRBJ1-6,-,TGTGCCAGCAGCCTAACAGCCGTCTATTCACCCCTCCACTTT,CASSLTAVYSPLHF
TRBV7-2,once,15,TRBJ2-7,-,TGTGCCAGCAGCTTAGCGTGGGGCACCTACTACGAGCAGTACTTC,CASSLAWGTYYEQYF
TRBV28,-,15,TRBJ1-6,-,TGTGCCAGCAGTGACCAAAGCTCCTATAATTCACCCCTCCACTTT,CASSDQSSYNSPLHF
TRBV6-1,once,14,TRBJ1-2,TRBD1,TGTGCCAGCAGTGGGAACAGGGGGCGCGATGGCTACACCTTC,CASSGNRGRDGYTF